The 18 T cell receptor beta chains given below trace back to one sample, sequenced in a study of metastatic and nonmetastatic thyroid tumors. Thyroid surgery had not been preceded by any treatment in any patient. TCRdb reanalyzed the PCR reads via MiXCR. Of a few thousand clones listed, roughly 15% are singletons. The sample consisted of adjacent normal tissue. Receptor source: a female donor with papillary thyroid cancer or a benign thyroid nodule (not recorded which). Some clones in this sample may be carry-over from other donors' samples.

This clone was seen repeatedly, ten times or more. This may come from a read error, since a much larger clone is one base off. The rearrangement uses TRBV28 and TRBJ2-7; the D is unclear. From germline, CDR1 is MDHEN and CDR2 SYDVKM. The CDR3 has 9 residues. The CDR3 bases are TGTGCCCGCGCAAAGGGAATTCCCGTC. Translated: CARAKGIPV.

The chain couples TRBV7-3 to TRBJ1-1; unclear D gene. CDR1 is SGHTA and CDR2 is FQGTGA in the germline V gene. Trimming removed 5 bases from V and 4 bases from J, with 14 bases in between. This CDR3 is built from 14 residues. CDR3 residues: CASSLSFLSTEAFF. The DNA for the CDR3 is TGTGCCAGCAGCCTATCTTTCTTGTCCACTGAAGCTTTCTTT.

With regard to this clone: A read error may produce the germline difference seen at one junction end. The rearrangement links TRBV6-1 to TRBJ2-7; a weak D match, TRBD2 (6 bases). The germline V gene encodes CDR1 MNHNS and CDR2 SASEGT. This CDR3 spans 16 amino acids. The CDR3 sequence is CAASQWTIEGYYGQYF. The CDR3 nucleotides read TGTGCCGCCAGTCAGTGGACTATCGAGGGCTACTACGGGCAGTACTTC.

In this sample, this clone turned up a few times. This CDR3 is CASSTTGKGGYTF. For the CDR3, the DNA is TGTGCCAGCAGTACTACAGGGAAGGGTGGCTACACCTTC. The chain couples TRBV6-5 to TRBJ1-2, with a weak D call TRBD1 (6 bases). In germline, CDR1 is MNHEY, CDR2 SVGAGI. Trimming removed 5 bases at V and 7 bases at J, with 14 bases between. This CDR3 has 13 residues.

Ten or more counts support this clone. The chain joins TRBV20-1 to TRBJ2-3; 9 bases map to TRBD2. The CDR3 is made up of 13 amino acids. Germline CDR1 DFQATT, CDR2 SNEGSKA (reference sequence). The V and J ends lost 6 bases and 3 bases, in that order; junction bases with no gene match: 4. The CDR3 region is CSAPTSGTDTQYF. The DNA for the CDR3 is TGCAGTGCCCCCACTAGCGGGACAGATACGCAGTATTTT.

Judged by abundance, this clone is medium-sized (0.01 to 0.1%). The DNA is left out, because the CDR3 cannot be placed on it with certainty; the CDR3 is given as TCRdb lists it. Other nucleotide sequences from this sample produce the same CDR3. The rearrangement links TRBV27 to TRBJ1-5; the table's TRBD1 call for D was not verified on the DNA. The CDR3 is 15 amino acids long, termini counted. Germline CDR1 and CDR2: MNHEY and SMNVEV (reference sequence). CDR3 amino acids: CASSLFLSGRQPQHF.

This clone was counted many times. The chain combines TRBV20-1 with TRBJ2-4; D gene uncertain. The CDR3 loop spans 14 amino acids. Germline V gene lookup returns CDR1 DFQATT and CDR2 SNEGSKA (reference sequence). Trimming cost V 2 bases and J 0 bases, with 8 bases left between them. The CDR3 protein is CSARSSLAKNIQYF. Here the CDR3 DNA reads TGCAGTGCTAGAAGCTCCTTAGCCAAAAACATTCAGTACTTC.

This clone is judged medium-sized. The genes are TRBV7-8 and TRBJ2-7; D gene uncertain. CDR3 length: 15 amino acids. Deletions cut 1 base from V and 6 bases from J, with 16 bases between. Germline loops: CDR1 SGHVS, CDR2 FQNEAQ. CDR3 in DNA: TGTGCCAGCAGCTTAGGGGCAGAAACGCTGCTCGAGCAGTACTTC. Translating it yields CASSLGAETLLEQYF.

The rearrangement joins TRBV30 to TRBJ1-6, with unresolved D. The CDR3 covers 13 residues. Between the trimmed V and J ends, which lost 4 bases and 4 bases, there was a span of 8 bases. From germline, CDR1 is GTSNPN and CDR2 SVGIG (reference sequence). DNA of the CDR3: TGTGCCTGGACGGAACTGTATAATTCACCCCTCCACTTT. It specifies CAWTELYNSPLHF.

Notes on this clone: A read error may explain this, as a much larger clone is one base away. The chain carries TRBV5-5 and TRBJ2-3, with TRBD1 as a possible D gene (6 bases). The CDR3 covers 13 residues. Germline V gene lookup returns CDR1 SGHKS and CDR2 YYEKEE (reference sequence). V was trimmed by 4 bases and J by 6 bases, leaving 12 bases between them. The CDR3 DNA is TGTGCCAGCAGCGGGACATGGGGGGATACGCAGTATTTT. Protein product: CASSGTWGDTQYF.

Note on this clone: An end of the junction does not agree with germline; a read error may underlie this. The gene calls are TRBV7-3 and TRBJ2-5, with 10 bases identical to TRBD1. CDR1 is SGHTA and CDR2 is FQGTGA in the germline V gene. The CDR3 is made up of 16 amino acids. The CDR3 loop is CASSQTRQGAHETKYF. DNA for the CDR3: TGTGCCAGCAGCCAAACGAGACAGGGGGCTCACGAGACCAAGTACTTC.

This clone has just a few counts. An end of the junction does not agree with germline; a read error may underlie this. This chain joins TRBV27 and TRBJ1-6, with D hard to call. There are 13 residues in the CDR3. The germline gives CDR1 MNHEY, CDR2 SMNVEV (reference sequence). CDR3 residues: CASSPIYNSSLHF. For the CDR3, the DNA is TGTGCCAGCAGCCCTATTTATAATTCATCCCTCCACTTT.

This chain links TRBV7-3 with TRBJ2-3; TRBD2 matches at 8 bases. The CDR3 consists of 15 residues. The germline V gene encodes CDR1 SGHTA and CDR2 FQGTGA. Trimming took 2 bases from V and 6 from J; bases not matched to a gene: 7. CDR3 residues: CASSLGSGSGDTQYF. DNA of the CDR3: TGTGCCAGCAGCTTAGGAAGCGGGAGCGGGGATACGCAGTATTTT.

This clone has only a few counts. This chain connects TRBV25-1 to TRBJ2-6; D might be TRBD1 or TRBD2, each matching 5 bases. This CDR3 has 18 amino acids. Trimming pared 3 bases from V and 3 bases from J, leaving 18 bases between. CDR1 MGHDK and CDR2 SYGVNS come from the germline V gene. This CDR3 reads CASSDSFGGMVGANVLTF. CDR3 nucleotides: TGTGCCAGCAGTGATTCGTTTGGGGGAATGGTTGGGGCCAACGTCCTGACTTTC.

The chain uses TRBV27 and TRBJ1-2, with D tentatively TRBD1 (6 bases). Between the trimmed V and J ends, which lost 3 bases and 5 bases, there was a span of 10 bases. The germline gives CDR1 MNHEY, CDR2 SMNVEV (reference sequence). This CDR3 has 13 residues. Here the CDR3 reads CASSFRGAYGYTF. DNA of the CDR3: TGTGCCAGCAGTTTCCGGGGGGCGTATGGCTACACCTTC.

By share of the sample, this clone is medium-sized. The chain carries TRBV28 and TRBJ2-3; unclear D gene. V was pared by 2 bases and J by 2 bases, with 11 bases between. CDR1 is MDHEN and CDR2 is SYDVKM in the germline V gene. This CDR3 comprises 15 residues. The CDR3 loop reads CASSLPSGHTDTQYF. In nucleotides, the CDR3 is TGTGCCAGCAGTTTACCCTCGGGTCACACAGATACGCAGTATTTT.

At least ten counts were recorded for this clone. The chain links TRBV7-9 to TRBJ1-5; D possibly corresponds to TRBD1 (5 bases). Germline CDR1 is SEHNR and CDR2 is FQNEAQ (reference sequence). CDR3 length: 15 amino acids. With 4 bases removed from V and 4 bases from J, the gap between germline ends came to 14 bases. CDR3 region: CASSSPMGPNQPQHF. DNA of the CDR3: TGTGCCAGCAGCTCCCCAATGGGACCAAATCAGCCCCAGCATTTT.

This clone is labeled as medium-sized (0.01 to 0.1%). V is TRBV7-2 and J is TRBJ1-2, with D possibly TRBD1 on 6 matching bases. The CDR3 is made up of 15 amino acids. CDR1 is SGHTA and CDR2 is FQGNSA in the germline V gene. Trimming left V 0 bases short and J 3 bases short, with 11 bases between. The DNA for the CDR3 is TGTGCCAGCAGCTTAGCGTCAGGGGAGGACTATGGCTACACCTTC. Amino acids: CASSLASGEDYGYTF.